These 9 T cell receptor beta chains share one sample of origin, sequenced in a study of OX40 agonist ivuxolimab in advanced cancers. Profiled with immunoSEQ multiplex PCR; TCRdb holds only in-frame clones, not every one. The sample contains about 94,000 clones, around 86% of which appear only once. The sequenced sample was CD4+ or CD8+ T cells sorted from blood, obtained in a trial of the OX40 agonist ivuxolimab. Every receptor here comes from an adult with an advanced solid tumor such as melanoma, head and neck, liver or kidney cancer.

The CDR3 region is CASSKPLSGAGGPQEQFF. The CDR3 bases are TGCGCCAGCAGCAAACCCCTCTCCGGAGCGGGGGGTCCCCAAGAGCAGTTCTTC. The chain combines TRBV10-1 with TRBJ2-1; TRBD2 matches 9 bases. CDR3 length: 18 residues. The trim removed 6 bases at V and 10 bases at J, leaving 22 bases unmatched. Per the germline V gene, CDR1 is WNHNN and CDR2 is SYGVQD (reference sequence).

A few counts support this clone. The V call is TRBV19, the J call TRBJ1-2, with 9 nucleotides matching TRBD1. The germline V gene has CDR1 LNHDA and CDR2 SQIVND (reference sequence). The CDR3 extends over 15 amino acids. The V gene end was trimmed by 3 bases and the J gene end by 4 bases; junction bases not matched to a gene: 6. CDR3 sequence (DNA): TGTGCCAGTAGTATCCAAGAGACAGGGGGCTATGGCTACACCTTC. Amino acids: CASSIQETGGYGYTF.

CDR3 coding DNA: TGTGCCACCAGCAGGGCAAATGAAAAACTGTTTTTT. Its protein product is CATSRANEKLFF. The J gene is TRBJ1-4, the V gene TRBV15; D is undetermined. The CDR3 totals 12 residues. Trimming removed 3 bases at V and 5 bases at J, with 4 bases between. The germline CDR1 and CDR2 sequences are LNHNV and YYDKDF (reference sequence).

The gene calls are TRBV18 and TRBJ2-2; maybe TRBD2 (5 bases). Trimming left V 2 bases short and J 0 bases short, with 10 bases between. Per germline, CDR1 KGHSH and CDR2 LQKENI. The CDR3 spans 16 residues. CDR3 loop: CASSPVRDSNTGELFF. CDR3 sequence (DNA): TGTGCCAGCTCACCAGTCCGGGATTCGAACACCGGGGAGCTGTTTTTT.

V usage is TRBV11-2 and J usage is TRBJ2-2, with 12 bases lining up with TRBD2. This CDR3 is 15 amino acids long. CDR1 is SGHAT and CDR2 is FQNNGV in the germline V gene. J gave up 6 bases and V 2 bases, and 1 base lay outside the gene matches. Written as DNA, the CDR3 is TGTGCCAGCAGCTTACTAGCGGGGGGGCCCGGGGAGCTGTTTTTT. It is translated as CASSLLAGGPGELFF.

The chain couples TRBV9 to TRBJ2-5, with D uncertain. The CDR3 covers 13 residues. V was pared by 4 bases and J by 3 bases, with 10 bases between. Germline V lookup: CDR1 SGDLS, CDR2 YYNGEE. The CDR3 loop reads CASSPWAKETQYF. The CDR3 nucleotides are TGTGCCAGCAGCCCCTGGGCCAAAGAGACCCAGTACTTC. The whole variable domain, remainder taken from reference TRBV9 and TRBJ2-5, is DSGVTQTPKHLITATGQRVTLRCSPRSGDLSVYWYQQSLDQGLQFLIQYYNGEERAKGNILERFSAQQFPDLHSELNLSSLELGDSALYFCASSPWAKETQYFGPGTRLLVL.

The rearrangement links TRBV2 to TRBJ1-1; 8 bases align to TRBD1. The CDR3 covers 14 residues. Germline V gene sequence: CDR1 SNHLY, CDR2 FYNNEI. J lost 3 bases, V lost 7 bases, and 7 bases had no gene match. CDR3 coding DNA: TGTGCCAGCAAATTGACAGGGGAGGACACTGAAGCTTTCTTT. Its protein is CASKLTGEDTEAFF.

This clone has just a few counts. The chain uses TRBV13 and TRBJ2-6, with 7 nucleotides matching TRBD1. The germline V gene has CDR1 PRHDT and CDR2 FYEKMQ (reference sequence). The CDR3 spans 17 residues. J lost 0 bases, V lost 4 bases, and 6 bases had no gene match. The CDR3 nucleotides are TGTGCCAGCAGCTCGCCACAGGGGCTCTCTGGGGCCAACGTCCTGACTTTC. Translating it yields CASSSPQGLSGANVLTF.

The chain employs TRBV5-4 and TRBJ1-3; D gene unclear. Trimming cost V 3 bases and J 0 bases, with 10 bases left between them. The germline V gene has CDR1 SGHNT and CDR2 YYREEE (reference sequence). The CDR3 totals 15 residues. This CDR3 is CASSSGPSSGNTIYF. CDR3 in DNA: TGTGCCAGCAGCTCAGGACCGAGCTCTGGAAACACCATATATTTT.